What follows are 8 T cell receptor beta chains derived from one specimen sequenced in a study of graft-versus-host responses after intestinal transplantation. The antigens these receptors bind are not known. Using immunoSEQ multiplex PCR, the repertoire was profiled, and TCRdb retains in-frame clones only, with some absent. The table includes about 88,000 clones, approximately 87% detected once. The source was unstimulated CD4+ T cells sorted from spleen or lymph node cells, collected before intestinal transplant. These receptors came from a human donor who received an intestinal transplant.

The V and J genes are TRBV5-1 and TRBJ2-5; tentatively, D is TRBD2 (6 bases). The J call may be wrong; the DNA end is better matched by TRBJ2-7. The length of the CDR3 is 15 residues. CDR1 is SGHRS, CDR2 YFSETQ, per germline. The CDR3 here is CASSPGGTGDYEQYF. The CDR3 region has the DNA TGCGCCAGCAGCCCAGGTGGGACGGGGGACTACGAGCAGTACTTC.

This clone showed up just a few times. The genes are TRBV19 and TRBJ1-1; 7 bases line up with TRBD1. With V trimmed by 5 bases and J by 5 bases, 2 bases remained unmatched. CDR1 is LNHDA, CDR2 SQIVND, per germline (reference sequence). This CDR3 spans 12 amino acids. The CDR3 bases are TGTGCCAGTAGTGGGGACAGTACTGAAGCTTTCTTT. Encoded protein: CASSGDSTEAFF.

This clone appeared once. The chain uses TRBV20-1 and TRBJ1-3; weak D call: TRBD1 (5 bases). This CDR3 is built from 11 residues. Trimming shortened V by 6 bases and J by 4 bases, and 7 bases separated the two germline ends. From germline, CDR1 is DFQATT and CDR2 SNEGSKA (reference sequence). For the CDR3, the DNA is TGCAGTGCCGACAGAGGAAACACCATATATTTT. This codes for CSADRGNTIYF.

V is TRBV11-1 and J is TRBJ2-1, with 8 bases fitting TRBD2. The ends lost 5 bases at V and 2 bases at J; junction bases unmatched: 5. The germline gives CDR1 SGHAT, CDR2 FQDESV (reference sequence). There are 15 residues in the CDR3. CDR3 loop: CASSATSGTYNEQFF. The DNA of the CDR3 is TGTGCCAGCAGCGCAACTAGCGGCACCTACAATGAGCAGTTCTTC.

This sequence joins TRBV6-6 and TRBJ2-1; a weak D match, TRBD2 (6 bases). The ends were cut back, 2 bases at V and 0 bases at J, with 8 bases in the middle. Germline V lookup: CDR1 MNHNY, CDR2 SVGAGI (reference sequence). This CDR3 comprises 15 residues. CDR3 nucleotide sequence: TGTGCCAGCAGTTACCGGGGGAGCTCCTACAATGAGCAGTTCTTC. Amino acid sequence: CASSYRGSSYNEQFF.

The chain uses TRBV18 and TRBJ1-3, with unresolved D. CDR1 is KGHSH and CDR2 is LQKENI in the germline V gene. V dropped 5 bases and J dropped 1 base, with 12 bases sitting between them. This CDR3 contains 15 residues. The CDR3 sequence: CASSAIGLSGNTIYF. The CDR3 nucleotides read TGTGCCAGCTCAGCAATCGGTCTATCTGGAAACACCATATATTTT.

This chain links TRBV10-3 with TRBJ1-1; 8 positions match TRBD1. The ends lost 6 bases at V and 2 bases at J; junction bases unmatched: 2. This CDR3 is built from 13 residues. Germline values: CDR1 ENHRY, CDR2 SYGVKD. The CDR3 is CAIRGQENTEAFF. In DNA form, the CDR3 reads TGTGCCATCAGGGGACAGGAAAACACTGAAGCTTTCTTT.

V and J are TRBV19 and TRBJ1-1; D not resolved. Deletions cut 4 bases from V and 6 bases from J, with 18 bases between. The CDR3 has 15 amino acids. From germline, CDR1 is LNHDA and CDR2 SQIVND (reference sequence). Here the CDR3 DNA reads TGTGCCAGTAGTACGCCCCGCCGACAACCCGCTGAAGCTTTCTTT. This codes for CASSTPRRQPAEAFF.